The 9 T cell receptor beta chains reported below all come from one sample, sequenced in a study of cytomegalovirus exposure and HLA in healthy donors. 13 Jbeta primers and 60 Vbeta primers were used for the PCR. The method was immunoSEQ multiplex PCR; TCRdb's version includes in-frame clones alone and lacks a portion of them. The data hold some 84,000 clones, with 55% to 65% observed a single time. The source material was PBMCs. Source of these receptors: a woman aged 40 to 50 in good health and CMV-seropositive.

This clone was detected only once. As DNA, the CDR3 is TGTGCCAGCAGCTTAGGACTAGCGGGAGGCCCTCGCGGGCAGTATTTT. It yields the protein CASSLGLAGGPRGQYF. The chain couples TRBV7-9 to TRBJ2-3, with TRBD2 matching 13 bases. After removal of 1 base from V and 11 bases from J, the junction contained 9 bases not matched to a gene. The CDR3 is 16 residues long. Germline CDR1 SEHNR, CDR2 FQNEAQ (reference sequence).

This clone occurred a few times. The rearrangement joins TRBV9 to TRBJ2-7, with D tentatively TRBD2 (6 bases). Trimming left V 4 bases short and J 2 bases short, with 16 bases between. The CDR3 has 15 residues. The V gene's germline CDR1 is SGDLS and CDR2 YYNGEE. CDR3 in DNA: TGTGCCAGCAGCTCCGGCGGGACCTCGACCTACGAGCAGTACTTC. Translated: CASSSGGTSTYEQYF.

This clone was observed a handful of times. This rearrangement joins TRBV4-1 to TRBJ2-5, with 9 bases identical to TRBD1. In germline, CDR1 is MGHRA, CDR2 YSYEKL. Germline trimming cut 4 bases from V and 4 bases from J; bases unmatched to any gene: 4. This CDR3 is built from 14 residues. CDR3 sequence (DNA): TGCGCCAGCAGCCTTGGACAGGGGCGAGAGACCCAGTACTTC. Protein sequence: CASSLGQGRETQYF.

The V and J genes are TRBV5-1 and TRBJ2-2; a possible D gene is TRBD2 (6 bases). Germline values: CDR1 SGHRS, CDR2 YFSETQ. There are 15 residues in the CDR3. Trimming removed 0 bases from V and 0 bases from J, with 6 bases in between. Written as DNA, the CDR3 is TGCGCCAGCAGCTTGGGCGGGGCGAACACCGGGGAGCTGTTTTTT. Its translation is CASSLGGANTGELFF.

This chain connects TRBV7-2 to TRBJ2-2; tentatively, D is TRBD1 (5 bases). Trimming shortened V by 0 bases and J by 9 bases, and 20 bases separated the two germline ends. Germline-derived CDR1 and CDR2 are SGHTA and FQGNSA. This CDR3 is 17 amino acids long. The CDR3 region has the DNA TGTGCCAGCAGCTTAGCGTTAGGCAGGGTTCTGGTCCGGGAGCTGTTTTTT. Its translation is CASSLALGRVLVRELFF.

CDR3 protein: CASSSLYQPQHF. In DNA, the CDR3 is TGTGCCAGTAGTTCCCTATATCAGCCCCAGCATTTT. J is TRBJ1-5 and V is TRBV19; D not resolved. The CDR3 extends over 12 amino acids. V lost 5 bases and J 5 bases, leaving 7 bases between the germline ends. Germline CDR1 LNHDA, CDR2 SQIVND (reference sequence).

The V call is TRBV27, the J call TRBJ2-1; 11 nucleotides match TRBD2. CDR1 and CDR2 from the germline V gene are MNHEY and SMNVEV (reference sequence). The CDR3 runs to 15 residues. Germline trimming cut 6 bases from V and 7 bases from J; bases unmatched to any gene: 8. DNA for the CDR3: TGTGCCAGCAGGAGCCTAGCGGGAGGTAGAAATGAGCAGTTCTTC. This translates into CASRSLAGGRNEQFF.

The chain uses TRBV28 and TRBJ2-5, with 9 bases matching TRBD1. The CDR3 sequence is 11 residues long. From germline, CDR1 is MDHEN and CDR2 SYDVKM. Trimming took 3 bases from V and 11 from J; bases not matched to a gene: 1. The CDR3 coding sequence is TGTGCCAGCAGTTTGGGGACAGGGCAGTACTTC. Amino acids: CASSLGTGQYF.

V gene TRBV7-9 combines with J gene TRBJ2-7, with D possibly TRBD2 on 5 matching bases. The CDR3 consists of 11 residues. V was cut by 4 bases and J by 6 bases, with 7 bases left in between. The germline CDR1 and CDR2 sequences are SEHNR and FQNEAQ (reference sequence). CDR3 in DNA: TGTGCCAGCAGCTGGGAGAGCGAGCAGTACTTC. It is translated as CASSWESEQYF.